This TCR beta chain comes out of a study of regulatory T cells in long-lasting Graves disease. Study-wide context: Graves' cases, newly diagnosed, had used antithyroid drugs under 3 months.

A word on this clonotype: What it binds is unknown.

Documented time point: newly diagnosed GD, antithyroid drugs for less than 3 months. The TCR library used RNA extracted from PBMCs. General observations from the study: Newly diagnosed patients shared 950 to 1,000 public clonotypes; persistent patients shared a few thousand.

J was trimmed by 6 bases and V by 0 bases; bases with no gene match: 6. Germline CDR1 reads SGHDT; CDR2 reads YYEEEE. CDR3 length equals 15 residues. The authors built TCR beta libraries using iRepertoire HTBI primers and Arm-PCR of CDR3 regions. TCRdb re-called the multiplex PCR reads with MiXCR, one entry per CDR3 protein. In the table there are about 350,000 distinct CDR3 sequences, approximately 15% of which are singletons. A further study also used this sample, focusing on T cells in Graves' hyperthyroidism and ophthalmopathy.

V and J are TRBV5-6 and TRBJ2-1; 7 nucleotides match TRBD1. Sequencing was performed on peripheral blood mononuclear cells (PBMCs), taken at new diagnosis, from a patient treated with antithyroid drugs. The receptor was isolated from a man aged 40-55 years with Graves disease. In nucleotides, the CDR3 is TGTGCCAGCAGCTTGGGGACAGGAAACGGCAATGAGCAGTTCTTC. Its protein product is CASSLGTGNGNEQFF.